This T cell receptor (beta chain) was documented in a study of shared clonotypes between healthy human individuals. On this clone: Its antigen is as yet unknown.

Nashville, Tennessee was home to all donors, who were Caucasian adults. Both CD45RO+ cells and CCR7-negative CD45RA+ TemRA cells were combined to make up CD8 memory. This table comes from immunoSEQ multiplex PCR, and its TCRdb copy is limited to in-frame clones, with some not included. The data contain over 95,000 clones, about 71% of them singletons. Germline lookup yields CDR1 MNHNS and CDR2 SASEGT. The CDR3 loop spans 13 amino acids. Between the trimmed V and J ends, which lost 3 bases and 8 bases, there was a span of 10 bases. Study conclusions and caveats: The represented genetic and exposure-history diversity was limited by the small number of donors. Around 5% was the fraction of naive CD4 clonotypes found shared across four donors.

The source is a woman aged 30 to 39 in good health. Specimen: memory CD8+ T cells sorted from blood. Subset defined: CD45RO+ cells pooled with CCR7-negative TemRA cells. This chain links TRBV6-1 with TRBJ1-4, with unresolved D. For the CDR3, the DNA is TGTGCCAGCAGTGATAGGAGCGAAGAAAAACTGTTTTTT. This codes for CASSDRSEEKLFF.